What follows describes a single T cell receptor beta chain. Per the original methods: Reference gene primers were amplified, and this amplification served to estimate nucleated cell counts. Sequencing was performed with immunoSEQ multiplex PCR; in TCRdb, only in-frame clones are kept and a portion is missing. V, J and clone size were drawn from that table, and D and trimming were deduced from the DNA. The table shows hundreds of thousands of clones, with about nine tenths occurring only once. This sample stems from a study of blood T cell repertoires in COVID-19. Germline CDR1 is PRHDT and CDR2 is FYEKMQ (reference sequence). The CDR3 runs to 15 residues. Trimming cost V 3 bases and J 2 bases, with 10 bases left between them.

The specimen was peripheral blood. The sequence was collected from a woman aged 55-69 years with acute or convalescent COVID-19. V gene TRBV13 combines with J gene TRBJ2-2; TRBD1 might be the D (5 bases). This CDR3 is CASSFQDTNTGELFF. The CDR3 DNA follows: TGTGCCAGCAGCTTCCAGGACACTAACACCGGGGAGCTGTTTTTT.